The present T cell receptor (beta chain) was sequenced within a study of blood T cell repertoires in COVID-19 (dated by TCRdb to between 2020 and 2021). Turning to the overall study: Collaborator samples came from the United States, Italy and Spain and covered acute and convalescent phases of COVID-19. The dataset comprised deeply sampled blood TCRbeta repertoires from subjects exposed to, actively infected with, or recovered from COVID-19. Nearly every sample came with metadata listing a de-identified subject ID, COVID-19 status, age in years and sex. A freely available public database, intended as a resource for researchers studying the immune response to SARS-CoV-2, is where the repertoires were released. HLA class I and class II types, where available, came from metadata supplied by the sample provider rather than from assay-based typing. The material from the prospective study consisted of cDNA or gDNA derived from T cells, B-cell-depleted T cells, or PBMCs. The samples were drawn from the first 160 participants of the ongoing ImmuneRACE study and from 1,254 subjects provided by 6 global collaborators. Overall study results and their limits: The quantity of clinical and demographic metadata differed by source and by participant and was supplied without curation.

Participants in the prospective study were enrolled through a virtual design, were aged about 18 to 100 years, and lived in 20 to 30 United States geographic areas. In the prospective study, cohorts were assigned on the basis of participant-reported clinical history obtained from a screening survey and a study questionnaire. Recovered participants in ImmuneRACE Cohort 3 were defined by two consecutive negative NP/OP PCR tests, clearance by a healthcare professional, or resolution of symptoms. Each participant in the prospective study had whole blood, serum and a nasopharyngeal or oropharyngeal swab collected by mobile phlebotomists. Over an approximately 2-month period, participants in the prospective study had the option of providing additional blood draws and questionnaires. Prospective study blood samples were shipped either frozen or at room temperature before DNA extraction. As regards this clone: Its recognized antigen is unknown. No clone much larger than this one lies a single base away; base qualities are absent.

The CDR3 covers 17 residues, taking in both the cysteine and the phenylalanine. Here the CDR3 DNA is all that survives: 51 bases in frame from base 1. Trimming accounts for 4 bases at V and 5 bases at J, while the number of junction bases matched to no gene is 8. CDR1 and CDR2 are read off the germline V gene as SGDLS and YYNGEE. TCRbeta CDR3 regions were amplified from genomic DNA by means of the immunoSEQ Assay, a bias-controlled multiplex PCR. The study's own analysis went as follows. The number of nucleated cells in each sample was estimated from the amplification of reference gene primers within the assay. Sequence reads were collapsed and filtered to measure the absolute abundance of every unique TCRbeta CDR3 rearrangement. For each sample, productive Simpson clonality was calculated as the square root of Simpson's diversity index across productive rearrangements. TCRdb limited this immuneACCESS table to in-frame rearrangements with V and J called. A share of clones is missing; checked studies link under half to unresolved V genes, and the rest is unexplained. D and trimming were read from the DNA, whereas the V and J calls and clone size are those reported in that table. The sample includes about 190,000 clones, with approximately 84% observed a single time. Roughly 3% of the sample lies in the top ten.

The chain joins TRBV9 to TRBJ2-1; the central 14 bases match TRBD2. The sequence was obtained from a woman in her thirties who had recovered from COVID-19. The material sequenced was PBMCs or T cells enriched from blood (not recorded which). The CDR3 reads as follows: CASSSRTSGGTNNEQFF. The DNA sequence is as follows: TGTGCCAGCAGCTCCCGGACTAGCGGGGGGACCAACAATGAGCAGTTCTTC. The full variable domain, with segments outside the CDR3 supplied by the reference TRBV9 and TRBJ2-1 proteins, appears as DSGVTQTPKHLITATGQRVTLRCSPRSGDLSVYWYQQSLDQGLQFLIQYYNGEERAKGNILERFSAQQFPDLHSELNLSSLELGDSALYFCASSSRTSGGTNNEQFFGPGTRLTVL.